Sequencing of this T cell receptor (beta chain) was carried out in a study of blood T cells in healthy people across ages. Broader study findings: Older age went with lower TCR beta diversity per million T cells, in a roughly linear way.

Trimming shortened V by 2 bases and J by 7 bases, and 8 bases separated the two germline ends. Per germline, CDR1 SGHTA and CDR2 FQGNSA. The CDR3 is 13 amino acids. Details on this clonotype: No antigen is known for it.

Primed by a sample-barcoded 5' primer and a J-beta primer mix, a second PCR proceeded for about 7 to 11 cycles. Tagging of each cDNA molecule was performed by a template-switch adaptor with 12 random nucleotides. Every sample returned 2.5 million or more CDR3-containing paired-end reads. TCRdb ran MiXCR on the 5' RACE reads and lists one entry per CDR3 protein. The sample has about 1,800,000 distinct CDR3 sequences; roughly 28% are singletons. The source material was blood. V and J are TRBV7-2 and TRBJ2-2; D unresolved. The TCR sequence derives from a woman under 40 in good health. CDR3 DNA: TGTGCCAGCAGCTTACGGAATAGCGGGGAGCTGTTTTTT. It translates to CASSLRNSGELFF.